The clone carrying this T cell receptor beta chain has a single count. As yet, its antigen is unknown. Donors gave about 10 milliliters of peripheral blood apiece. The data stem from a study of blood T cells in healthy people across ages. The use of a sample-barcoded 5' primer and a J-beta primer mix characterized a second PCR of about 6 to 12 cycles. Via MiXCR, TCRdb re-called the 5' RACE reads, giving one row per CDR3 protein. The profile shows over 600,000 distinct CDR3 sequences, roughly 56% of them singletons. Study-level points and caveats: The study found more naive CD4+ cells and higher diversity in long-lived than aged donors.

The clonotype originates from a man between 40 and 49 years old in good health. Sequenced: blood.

CDR3 region: CASSESLDEQFF. As DNA, the CDR3 is TGTGCCAGCAGCGAAAGCCTGGATGAGCAGTTCTTC. The chain carries TRBV3-1 and TRBJ2-1; no clear D gene. CDR1 and CDR2 (germline): LGHDT, YNNKEL (reference sequence). Trimming stripped 5 bases from V and 8 bases from J, with 10 bases between. CDR3 length: 12 amino acids.